These 2 T cell receptor beta chains were sequenced from one sample in a study of T cell changes during pregnancy in multiple sclerosis. Measured with immunoSEQ multiplex PCR; TCRdb has only the in-frame clones, and not every one. The sample includes more than 45,000 clones, 90% to 95% of them seen just once. The specimen comprised CD8+ T cells from peripheral blood mononuclear cells, sampled in the second trimester of pregnancy. Source of these receptors: a female donor with multiple sclerosis, enrolled in a pregnancy study.

The chain couples TRBV19 to TRBJ1-1; D is possibly TRBD1 (5 bases). V lost 4 bases to trimming and J lost 3 bases, with 12 bases between them. Germline-derived CDR1 and CDR2 are LNHDA and SQIVND (reference sequence). CDR3 length: 14 residues. The CDR3 sequence is CASSTQGIDTEAFF. The CDR3 region has the DNA TGTGCCAGTAGTACTCAGGGAATTGACACTGAAGCTTTCTTT.

This sequence joins TRBV5-4 and TRBJ1-2, with D possibly matching TRBD1 (5 bases). The CDR3 consists of 16 residues. Germline V gene lookup returns CDR1 SGHNT and CDR2 YYREEE (reference sequence). V shed 3 bases and J shed 0 bases, with 15 bases lying between them. The CDR3 sequence is CASSSGRETANYGYTF. The CDR3 coding sequence is TGTGCCAGCAGCTCGGGGAGGGAGACAGCTAACTATGGCTACACCTTC.